The clone carrying this TCR beta chain has ten or more counts. The data derive from a study of T cells in Graves' hyperthyroidism and ophthalmopathy. Researchers took RNA transcripts and amplified the TCR beta CDR3 regions from them. Researchers ran a first-round RT-PCR on the TCR CDR3 using the HTBI primer set. TCRdb re-derived calls from the multiplex PCR reads in MiXCR, one entry per CDR3 protein. The data show about 180,000 distinct CDR3 sequences, 15% to 20% seen once. Each patient was aged 18 to 65 and had newly diagnosed hyperthyroidism of under 2 months' duration. CDR1 and CDR2 from the germline V gene are SGHTA and FQGTGA. V gave up 0 bases and J gave up 2 bases, with 10 bases separating them. The CDR3 sequence is 15 residues long.

The J gene is TRBJ2-5, the V gene TRBV7-3; no reliable D call. This clonotype was obtained from a woman in her fifties or sixties with Graves' hyperthyroidism. The sample comprised blood. This CDR3 is CASSLTYDAQETQYF. As DNA, the CDR3 is TGTGCCAGCAGCTTAACCTACGACGCTCAAGAGACCCAGTACTTC. The entire variable domain, with the rest obtained from reference TRBV7-3 and TRBJ2-5, is as follows: GAGVSQTPSNKVTEKGKYVELRCDPISGHTALYWYRQSLGQGPEFLIYFQGTGAADDSGLPNDRFFAVRPEGSVSTLKIQRTERGDSAVYLCASSLTYDAQETQYFGPGTRLLVL.